Below are 26 T cell receptor beta chains sequenced from a single sample in a study of radiotherapy plus CTLA-4 blockade in lung cancer. Data came from immunoSEQ multiplex PCR; TCRdb stores just in-frame clones and leaves some out. The sample lists tens of thousands of clones; over 55% were seen once. Sequenced here: peripheral blood, sampled from a patient treated with radiotherapy plus ipilimumab. The receptors derive from a human donor with non-small cell lung cancer who had stable disease on radiotherapy plus ipilimumab.

This clone was seen just once. V and J are TRBV2 and TRBJ2-3; 12 bases are a match to TRBD2. The CDR3 is 19 amino acids. CDR1 and CDR2 (germline): SNHLY, FYNNEI. The junction had 12 bases not matched to a gene; V was cut back by 4 bases and J by 1 base. CDR3 bases: TGTGCCAGCAGTGTGCCCCAGAGGAGGACTAGCGGGGGCACAGATACGCAGTATTTT. As protein: CASSVPQRRTSGGTDTQYF. The variable domain in full, with the rest retrieved from reference TRBV2 and TRBJ2-3, is EPEVTQTPSHQVTQMGQEVILRCVPISNHLYFYWYRQILGQKVEFLVSFYNNEISEKSEIFDDQFSVERPDGSNFTLKIRSTKLEDSAMYFCASSVPQRRTSGGTDTQYFGPGTRLTVL.

The chain combines TRBV21-1 with TRBJ1-3. TRBV21-1 is a pseudogene segment. CDR3 length: 17 residues. The CDR3 sequence: CASSNGLRGASGNTIYF. The CDR3 DNA follows: TGTGCCAGCAGCAATGGACTTCGGGGGGCTTCTGGAAACACCATATATTTT.

This clone occurred a few times. The CDR3 DNA sequence: TGTGCCAGTACCGCCCGGGCGGGGGATACGCAGTATTTT. Protein sequence: CASTARAGDTQYF. The genes are TRBV19 and TRBJ2-3; maybe TRBD2 (6 bases). CDR1 is LNHDA and CDR2 is SQIVND in the germline V gene (reference sequence). This CDR3 spans 13 amino acids. V was trimmed by 7 bases and J by 6 bases, leaving 14 bases between them.

The chain combines TRBV30 with TRBJ2-5; perhaps TRBD1 as D (5 bases). Germline loops: CDR1 GTSNPN, CDR2 SVGIG (reference sequence). Deletions cut 3 bases from V and 5 bases from J, with 22 bases between. The CDR3 extends over 16 amino acids. DNA of the CDR3: TGTGCCTGGAGCCCTAGGGGAAGGAGTGTCCGGGAGACCCAGTACTTC. It is translated as CAWSPRGRSVRETQYF.

V and J are TRBV27 and TRBJ1-4, with D perhaps matching TRBD1 (5 bases). The germline V gene has CDR1 MNHEY and CDR2 SMNVEV (reference sequence). V was cut by 2 bases and J by 4 bases, with 11 bases left in between. This CDR3 contains 15 residues. CDR3 coding DNA: TGTGCCAGCAGTTTAGGGCAGGGTCTTAATGAAAAACTGTTTTTT. Its protein is CASSLGQGLNEKLFF.

The chain is built from TRBV7-9 and TRBJ1-4; TRBD1 matches 8 bases. The CDR3 runs 14 residues. V lost 5 bases and J lost 4; bases outside the gene matches: 3. Germline CDR1 and CDR2: SEHNR and FQNEAQ (reference sequence). As DNA, the CDR3 is TGTGCCAGCAGCCCGACAGGGGTTAATGAAAAACTGTTTTTT. Its protein is CASSPTGVNEKLFF.

This chain connects TRBV29-1 to TRBJ2-1; TRBD2 aligns across 8 bases. Trimming took 5 bases from V and 9 from J; bases not matched to a gene: 9. Germline V gene data show CDR1 as SQVTM and CDR2 as ANQGSEA. This CDR3 has 13 amino acids. CDR3 sequence (DNA): TGCAGCGTTCGGGGGGGTGGCATTTTTGAGCAGTTCTTC. Its translation: CSVRGGGIFEQFF.

The chain links TRBV25-1 to TRBJ1-5; D perhaps matches TRBD1 (6 bases). V gave up 4 bases and J gave up 0 bases, with 10 bases separating them. Germline V gene sequence: CDR1 MGHDK, CDR2 SYGVNS. CDR3 length: 15 residues. CDR3 in amino acids: CASSGVGASNQPQHF. Here the CDR3 DNA reads TGTGCCAGCAGTGGGGTGGGGGCTAGCAATCAGCCCCAGCATTTT.

This clone was seen just once. CDR3 in amino acids: CASSSGTRGGFAGELFF. CDR3 coding DNA: TGTGCCAGCAGCTCCGGGACACGGGGTGGGTTCGCCGGGGAGCTGTTTTTT. The chain couples TRBV7-8 to TRBJ2-2, with TRBD1 as a possible D gene (6 bases). CDR1 and CDR2 from the germline V gene are SGHVS and FQNEAQ. The V end lost 4 bases, the J end lost 6 bases, and 21 bases lay between the germline ends. The CDR3 spans 17 residues.

The V call is TRBV7-2, the J call TRBJ2-1; perhaps TRBD1 as D (6 bases). Germline-derived CDR1 and CDR2 are SGHTA and FQGNSA. V was clipped by 3 bases and J by 9 bases, with 15 bases between them. This CDR3 comprises 14 residues. This chain's CDR3 is CASSFGQLAGEQFF. As DNA, the CDR3 is TGTGCCAGCAGCTTTGGACAGTTGGCAGGTGAGCAGTTCTTC.

This chain uses TRBV7-2 with TRBJ2-7; D might be TRBD2 (7 bases). V lost 8 bases, J lost 1 base, and 18 bases lay in between. CDR3 length equals 15 residues. Per germline, CDR1 SGHTA and CDR2 FQGNSA. The CDR3 bases are TGTGCCAGCGGACTCAGGGGCGGGGGTTCCTACGAGCAGTACTTC. This encodes CASGLRGGGSYEQYF.

This CDR3 is CAWADKGDAFF. DNA for the CDR3: TGTGCCTGGGCCGACAAGGGGGACGCTTTCTTT. The chain is built from TRBV30 and TRBJ1-1; possible D gene TRBD1, 6 bases. V shed 5 bases and J shed 11 bases, with 15 bases lying between them. The CDR3 consists of 11 residues. Germline loops: CDR1 GTSNPN, CDR2 SVGIG (reference sequence). Based on the CDR3 plus reference TRBV30 and TRBJ1-1, the full variable domain is SQTIHQWPATLVQPVGSPLSLECTVEGTSNPNLYWYRQAAGRGLQLLFYSVGIGQISSEVPQNLSASRPQDRQFILSSKKLLLSDSGFYLCAWADKGDAFFGQGTRLTVV.

The sample holds one count of this clone. CDR3 amino acids: CASSLAGEGNTIYF. The CDR3 region has the DNA TGTGCCAGCAGCTTGGCAGGTGAAGGAAACACCATATATTTT. V is TRBV5-5 and J is TRBJ1-3, with no clear D. Germline V CDR1 and CDR2: SGHKS, YYEKEE (reference sequence). Trimming removed 0 bases at V and 4 bases at J, with 8 bases between. The CDR3 runs 14 residues. The full variable domain, with the rest looked up from reference TRBV5-5 and TRBJ1-3, is DAGVTQSPTHLIKTRGQQVTLRCSPISGHKSVSWYQQVLGQGPQFIFQYYEKEERGRGNFPDRFSARQFPNYSSELNVNALLLGDSALYLCASSLAGEGNTIYFGEGSWLTVV.

The chain employs TRBV30 and TRBJ1-2; the D is unclear. Germline V gene data show CDR1 as GTSNPN and CDR2 as SVGIG (reference sequence). Trimming left V 3 bases short and J 0 bases short, with 5 bases between. The CDR3 covers 12 residues. DNA of the CDR3: TGTGCCTGGAGCGCAGCTAACTATGGCTACACCTTC. Translated: CAWSAANYGYTF.

V is TRBV19 and J is TRBJ1-5, with D possibly matching TRBD1 (5 bases). CDR1 is LNHDA, CDR2 SQIVND, per germline (reference sequence). The V and J ends lost 9 bases and 3 bases respectively, with 12 bases between them. CDR3 length equals 13 residues. The CDR3 sequence is CASSTGTNQPQHF. The DNA for the CDR3 is TGTGCCAGCTCTACAGGTACCAATCAGCCCCAGCATTTT.

This chain joins TRBV7-6 and TRBJ1-4; TRBD1 might be the D (5 bases). The CDR3 contains 12 residues. Germline values: CDR1 SGHVS, CDR2 FNYEAQ. Trimming removed 6 bases from V and 10 bases from J, with 12 bases in between. The CDR3 region is CASSPLQGKLFF. The CDR3 bases are TGTGCCAGCAGTCCACTCCAGGGAAAACTGTTTTTT.

This clone has just a few counts. In DNA, the CDR3 is TGTGCCAGCGGGAGGCGCGGGGGGGCAGGGGAGACCCAGTACTTC. Translating it yields CASGRRGGAGETQYF. The chain employs TRBV7-2 and TRBJ2-5, with 9 bases identical to TRBD2. The ends lost 8 bases at V and 5 bases at J; junction bases unmatched: 12. The CDR3 length is 15 residues. Germline V gene lookup returns CDR1 SGHTA and CDR2 FQGNSA.

This clone appeared a single time. The gene calls are TRBV2 and TRBJ1-5, with a possible D match to TRBD1 (5 bases). V lost 8 bases to trimming and J lost 2 bases, with 13 bases between them. CDR1 is SNHLY, CDR2 FYNNEI, per germline. The CDR3 consists of 14 residues. The chain's CDR3 is CASGPGTGNQPQHF. The CDR3 coding sequence is TGTGCCAGCGGCCCAGGGACTGGCAATCAGCCCCAGCATTTT.

This rearrangement joins TRBV18 to TRBJ1-1, with a possible D match to TRBD1 (6 bases). Trimming left V 2 bases short and J 8 bases short, with 15 bases between. The CDR3 consists of 14 residues. Germline V lookup: CDR1 KGHSH, CDR2 LQKENI. The CDR3: CASSPGGRGGEAFF. CDR3 nucleotides: TGTGCCAGCTCACCAGGTGGCAGGGGAGGGGAAGCTTTCTTT.

This chain links TRBV29-1 with TRBJ2-1; D is perhaps TRBD2 (6 bases). Trimming stripped 3 bases from V and 10 bases from J, with 13 bases between. The CDR3 length is 12 residues. Per germline, CDR1 SQVTM and CDR2 ANQGSEA. The CDR3 nucleotides read TGCAGCGTTGAGGAGGGGCGGAGGGAGCAGTTCTTC. Translated: CSVEEGRREQFF.

This chain connects TRBV30 to TRBJ1-5, with unresolved D. V dropped 1 base and J dropped 8 bases, with 15 bases sitting between them. CDR1 is GTSNPN and CDR2 is SVGIG in the germline V gene (reference sequence). This CDR3 comprises 14 residues. CDR3 sequence reads: CAWSDEPGGKPQHF. CDR3 DNA: TGTGCCTGGAGTGACGAACCGGGTGGAAAGCCCCAGCATTTT.

The chain is built from TRBV19 and TRBJ1-2, with 9 bases fitting TRBD1. The CDR3 spans 17 residues. Germline V gives CDR1 LNHDA, CDR2 SQIVND (reference sequence). Losses at the gene ends were 4 bases for V and 7 bases for J; bases not matched to a gene: 16. CDR3 DNA sequence: TGTGCCAGTAGTACGGGACAGGGCGGTCTCACGAGAAGTGGCTACACCTTC. It yields the protein CASSTGQGGLTRSGYTF.

The CDR3 sequence: CASSLSGYNEQFF. CDR3 coding DNA: TGTGCCAGCAGCCTTAGCGGATACAATGAGCAGTTCTTC. V usage is TRBV2 and J usage is TRBJ2-1; TRBD2 might be the D (6 bases). This CDR3 is built from 13 residues. Germline V CDR1 and CDR2: SNHLY, FYNNEI. V was pared by 6 bases and J by 4 bases, with 10 bases between.

The chain joins TRBV7-9 to TRBJ1-1, with D uncertain. The CDR3 consists of 12 residues. Trimming took off 5 bases at V and 5 bases at J, with 9 bases between the two ends. Germline CDR1 reads SEHNR; CDR2 reads FQNEAQ (reference sequence). The CDR3 nucleotides are TGTGCCAGCAGCCCCCCCGTAACTGAAGCTTTCTTT. Translating it yields CASSPPVTEAFF.

This sequence joins TRBV19 and TRBJ1-1; D possibly corresponds to TRBD1 (6 bases). The CDR3 has 14 amino acids. V was clipped by 7 bases and J by 4 bases, with 16 bases between them. Germline V gene lookup returns CDR1 LNHDA and CDR2 SQIVND (reference sequence). In DNA, the CDR3 is TGTGCCAGTAAAGAGGGGGTAGTTAGCACTGAAGCTTTCTTT. Residues: CASKEGVVSTEAFF.

The rearrangement uses TRBV5-4 and TRBJ2-7, with TRBD1 identical over 9 bases. The CDR3 runs 14 residues. Trimming at V came to 4 bases and at J to 2 bases, leaving 4 bases not matched to a gene. Germline V gives CDR1 SGHNT, CDR2 YYREEE (reference sequence). CDR3 in amino acids: CASSPTGGPYEQYF. Here the CDR3 DNA reads TGTGCCAGCAGCCCGACAGGGGGGCCCTACGAGCAGTACTTC.